The sequence of this T cell receptor beta chain was determined in a study of shared clonotypes between healthy human individuals. Study-wide points: Naive subsets typically showed greater estimated richness than memory subsets. Sharing of clonotypes among donors was expected to vary with sequencing depth. A handful of donors showed sharing of 4.5% to 6% of naive CD4 clonotypes.

Combination of CD45RO+ cells with CCR7-negative CD45RA+ TemRA cells was used for CD8 memory. Clones were sequenced by immunoSEQ multiplex PCR, and TCRdb holds only the in-frame ones, with some missing. The sample carries around 370,000 clones, around 96% recorded once. The CDR3 has 17 residues. V dropped 0 bases and J dropped 8 bases, with 22 bases sitting between them. The germline gives CDR1 SGHRS, CDR2 YFSETQ. About this clone: Its target is not known.

The V call is TRBV5-1, the J call TRBJ2-3, with D unresolved. Material for sequencing was memory CD8+ T cells sorted from blood. As to subset: CD45RO+ cells pooled with CCR7-negative TemRA cells. The TCR was taken from a man aged 30 to 45 in good health. CDR3 bases: TGCGCCAGCAGCTTGGTTGCCAGAAGCAACTCAGATATTACGCAGTATTTT. Its protein is CASSLVARSNSDITQYF.